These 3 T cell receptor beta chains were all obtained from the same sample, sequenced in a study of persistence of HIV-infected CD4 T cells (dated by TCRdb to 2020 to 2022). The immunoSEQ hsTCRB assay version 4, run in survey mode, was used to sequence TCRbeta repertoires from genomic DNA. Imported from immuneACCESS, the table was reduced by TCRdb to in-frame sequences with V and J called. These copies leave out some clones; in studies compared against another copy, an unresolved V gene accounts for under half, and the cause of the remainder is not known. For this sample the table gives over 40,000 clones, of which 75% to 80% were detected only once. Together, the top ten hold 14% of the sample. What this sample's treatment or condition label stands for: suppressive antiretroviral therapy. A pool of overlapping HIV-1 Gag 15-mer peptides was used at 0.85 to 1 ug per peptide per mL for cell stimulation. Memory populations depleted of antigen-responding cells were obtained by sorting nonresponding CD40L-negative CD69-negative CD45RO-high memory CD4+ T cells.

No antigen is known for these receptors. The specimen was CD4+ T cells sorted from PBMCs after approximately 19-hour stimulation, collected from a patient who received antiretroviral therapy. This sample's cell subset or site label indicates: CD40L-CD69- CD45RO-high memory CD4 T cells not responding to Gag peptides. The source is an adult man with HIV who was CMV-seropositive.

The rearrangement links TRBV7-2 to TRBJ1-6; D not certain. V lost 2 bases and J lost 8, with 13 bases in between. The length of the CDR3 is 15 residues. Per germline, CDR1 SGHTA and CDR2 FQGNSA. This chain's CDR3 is CASSLKLGSYSPLHF. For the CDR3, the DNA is TGTGCCAGCAGCTTAAAACTAGGCTCCTATTCACCCCTCCACTTT. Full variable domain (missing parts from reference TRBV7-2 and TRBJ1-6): GAGVSQSPSNKVTEKGKDVELRCDPISGHTALYWYRQSLGQGLEFLIYFQGNSAPDKSGLPSDRFSAERTGGSVSTLTIQRTQQEDSAVYLCASSLKLGSYSPLHFGNGTRLTVT.

CDR3 bases: TGTGCCAGCAGCTTATCCGGGGGCCCTCAAGAGACCCAGTACTTC. Protein sequence: CASSLSGGPQETQYF. The chain employs TRBV11-3 and TRBJ2-5, with D possibly called TRBD1 or TRBD2 (6 bases each). CDR3 length: 15 residues. Germline-derived CDR1 and CDR2 are SGHNT and YENEEA. The ends were cut back, 2 bases at V and 2 bases at J, with 12 bases in the middle.

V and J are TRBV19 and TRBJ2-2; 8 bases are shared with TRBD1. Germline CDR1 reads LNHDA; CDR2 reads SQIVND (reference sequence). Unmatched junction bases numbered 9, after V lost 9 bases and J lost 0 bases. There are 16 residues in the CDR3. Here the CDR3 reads CASGTTGGANTGELFF. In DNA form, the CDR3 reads TGTGCCAGCGGCACAACAGGGGGAGCGAACACCGGGGAGCTGTTTTTT. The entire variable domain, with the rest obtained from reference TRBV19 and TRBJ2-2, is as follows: DGGITQSPKYLFRKEGQNVTLSCEQNLNHDAMYWYRQDPGQGLRLIYYSQIVNDFQKGDIAEGYSVSREKKESFPLTVTSAQKNPTAFYLCASGTTGGANTGELFFGEGSRLTVL.